This T cell receptor beta chain originates from a study of blood T cells in healthy people across ages. Notes on the study in general: Across the age range, TCR beta diversity per million T cells fell in a roughly linear way. Estimates of diversity drawn from one million T cells were considered underestimates.

The donors, aged about 6 to 100, were healthy Caucasians from Russia. A word on this clonotype: Its antigen remains unidentified.

J lost 1 base, V lost 8 bases, and 8 bases had no gene match. CDR1 and CDR2 (germline): MNHNY, SVGAGI (reference sequence). The CDR3 consists of 17 residues. Primers used in a second PCR of about 7 to 12 cycles were a sample-barcoded 5' primer and a J-beta primer mix. From the 5' RACE reads, TCRdb called clonotypes with MiXCR, one entry per CDR3 protein. The sample yields 650,000 to 1,000,000 distinct CDR3 sequences, roughly 40% seen once. The chain links TRBV6-6 to TRBJ2-2; 12 nucleotides match TRBD2. Sequenced: blood. This receptor was obtained from a young man in good health. CDR3 sequence reads: CASLRLAGGRNTGELFF. In nucleotides, the CDR3 is TGTGCCAGCCTTCGGCTAGCGGGGGGGCGGAACACCGGGGAGCTGTTTTTT.